These 24 T cell receptor beta chains were all obtained from the same sample, sequenced in a study of response to subunit inactivated influenza vaccine. TCRdb re-called the RT-PCR reads through MiXCR, storing one row per CDR3 protein. Of some 550,000 distinct CDR3 sequences in the sample, approximately 20% are singletons; the top ten hold 2.5% to 3.5%. These data were likewise used in another study, on T cells expressing NK-cell markers. This second study notes: Beta-chain TCR cDNA was generated via 5'RACE template switching with UMIs.

Sequencing was performed on CD4+ T cells sorted from PBMCs, taken 12 days after vaccination. The receptors derive from a man in his forties or fifties who received an inactivated influenza vaccine.

This clonotype came up a few times. The V gene is TRBV12-3 or TRBV12-4, the J gene TRBJ1-1, with D maybe TRBD1 (5 bases). The CDR3 length is 14 residues. V lost 3 bases to trimming and J lost 6 bases, with 14 bases between them. This CDR3 reads CASSFFGAVAEAFF. Written as DNA, the CDR3 is TGTGCCAGCAGTTTTTTTGGGGCGGTCGCTGAAGCTTTCTTT.

This clonotype was seen ten or more times. The gene calls are TRBV4-2 and TRBJ1-3; unclear D gene. The CDR3 spans 16 residues. The germline CDR1 and CDR2 sequences are LGHNA and YNFKEQ. The ends were cut back, 0 bases at V and 0 bases at J, with 9 bases in the middle. The CDR3 sequence: CASSQEGGSSGNTIYF. CDR3 coding DNA: TGTGCCAGCAGCCAAGAAGGAGGCTCCTCTGGAAACACCATATATTTT.

The table lists this clonotype with many counts. The J gene is TRBJ2-1, the V gene TRBV6-2 or TRBV6-3; D is undetermined. The CDR3 spans 14 residues. V lost 7 bases to trimming and J lost 0 bases, with 10 bases between them. Germline-derived CDR1 and CDR2 are MNHEY and SVGEGT. The CDR3 region is CASKTLSSYNEQFF. CDR3 sequence (DNA): TGTGCCAGCAAGACCCTGAGCTCCTACAATGAGCAGTTCTTC.

The J gene is TRBJ2-2, the V gene TRBV7-2; the match to TRBD2 covers 10 bases. The CDR3 extends over 15 amino acids. Trimming cost V 5 bases and J 8 bases; bases outside gene matches: 8. The germline V gene encodes CDR1 SGHTA and CDR2 FQGNSA. The CDR3 nucleotides read TGTGCCAGCAGCGCAGCGGGGGGGGTAGCTGGGGAGCTGTTTTTT. Protein product: CASSAAGGVAGELFF. The entire variable domain, with the rest obtained from reference TRBV7-2 and TRBJ2-2, is as follows: GAGVSQSPSNKVTEKGKDVELRCDPISGHTALYWYRQSLGQGLEFLIYFQGNSAPDKSGLPSDRFSAERTGGSVSTLTIQRTQQEDSAVYLCASSAAGGVAGELFFGEGSRLTVL.

In nucleotides, the CDR3 is TGTGCCAGCAGTATCATGCCGGGACTAGCGGGGTCAGAGACCCAGTACTTC. Translated: CASSIMPGLAGSETQYF. The rearrangement joins TRBV6-2 or TRBV6-3 to TRBJ2-5, with TRBD2 identical over 13 bases. The CDR3 sequence is 17 residues long. Germline CDR1 and CDR2: MNHEY and SVGEGT. The V segment lost 5 bases and the J segment 4 bases; nucleotides outside the gene matches: 10.

V and J are TRBV5-1 and TRBJ2-2; 8 bases are shared with TRBD1. V lost 6 bases, J lost 5 bases, and 9 bases stayed unmatched. This CDR3 spans 15 amino acids. The germline V gene encodes CDR1 SGHRS and CDR2 YFSETQ. CDR3: CASTRGQGATGELFF. The DNA of the CDR3 is TGCGCCAGCACCAGGGGGCAGGGGGCGACCGGGGAGCTGTTTTTT. Combining the CDR3 with reference TRBV5-1 and TRBJ2-2 gives the whole variable domain KAGVTQTPRYLIKTRGQQVTLSCSPISGHRSVSWYQQTPGQGLQFLFEYFSETQRNKGNFPGRFSGRQFSNSRSEMNVSTLELGDSALYLCASTRGQGATGELFFGEGSRLTVL.

This clonotype was detected many times. The chain recombines TRBV29-1 with TRBJ2-1; 7 nucleotides align to TRBD1. The CDR3 consists of 13 residues. The V and J ends lost 6 bases and 9 bases, in that order; junction bases with no gene match: 11. Germline V gene sequence: CDR1 SQVTM, CDR2 ANQGSEA. The CDR3 region is CSVRTTGNFEQFF. CDR3 in DNA: TGCAGCGTACGCACGACAGGGAACTTTGAGCAGTTCTTC.

A note on this clonotype: This may be a read error: a much more frequent sequence differs by one nucleotide. The V call is TRBV20-1, the J call TRBJ2-2; D ambiguous. Trimming removed 3 bases from V and 0 bases from J, with 5 bases in between. Germline CDR1 DFQATT, CDR2 SNEGSKA (reference sequence). CDR3 length: 13 amino acids. This CDR3 reads CSASTTNTGELFF. As DNA, the CDR3 is TGCAGTGCTAGCACGACGAACACCGGGGAGCTGTTTTTT.

The chain recombines TRBV3-1 with TRBJ1-1; the D gene is possibly TRBD1 (5 bases). The V and J ends lost 3 bases and 2 bases respectively, with 10 bases between them. The CDR3 is 14 residues long. From germline, CDR1 is LGHDT and CDR2 YNNKEL (reference sequence). This CDR3 is CASSHGTANTEAFF. The CDR3 bases are TGTGCCAGCAGCCACGGGACCGCAAACACTGAAGCTTTCTTT.

In its sample, this clonotype was seen a few times. The chain recombines TRBV20-1 with TRBJ1-2; D possibly corresponds to TRBD1 (5 bases). The germline gives CDR1 DFQATT, CDR2 SNEGSKA (reference sequence). Trimming took 7 bases from V and 2 from J, leaving 11 bases between them. The CDR3 sequence is 12 residues long. As DNA, the CDR3 is TGCAGTGTTTCGACAGAAAACTATGGCTACACCTTC. Amino acid sequence: CSVSTENYGYTF.

This clonotype was seen a few times. CDR3 protein: CSVLDGGGYEQYF. For the CDR3, the DNA is TGCAGCGTCCTCGACGGGGGCGGATACGAGCAGTACTTC. The chain links TRBV29-1 to TRBJ2-7; TRBD1 or TRBD2 may be the D gene (6 bases each). The CDR3 spans 13 residues. Trimming took 6 bases from V and 4 from J, leaving 16 bases between them. Looked up from germline, CDR1 is SQVTM and CDR2 is ANQGSEA.

This clonotype appeared a few times. The chain is built from TRBV6-9 and TRBJ1-3; 7 bases match TRBD1. CDR3 length: 14 residues. CDR1 and CDR2 (germline): MNHGY, SVAAGI. The V segment lost 6 bases and the J segment 4 bases; nucleotides outside the gene matches: 6. CDR3 DNA: TGTGCCAGCAGGCAGGACAGGTTGGGAAACACCATATATTTT. Translated: CASRQDRLGNTIYF.

The V call is TRBV5-5, the J call TRBJ1-5; 7 bases match TRBD1. Germline values: CDR1 SGHKS, CDR2 YYEKEE (reference sequence). The ends lost 1 base at V and 5 bases at J; junction bases unmatched: 6. The CDR3 is 15 residues long. This CDR3 reads CASSLLQGWDQPQHF. DNA for the CDR3: TGTGCCAGCAGCTTGTTACAGGGGTGGGATCAGCCCCAGCATTTT.

The chain carries TRBV15 and TRBJ2-5; 7 bases match TRBD1. Trimming at V came to 7 bases and at J to 2 bases, leaving 7 bases not matched to a gene. The germline gives CDR1 LNHNV, CDR2 YYDKDF (reference sequence). This CDR3 comprises 14 residues. CDR3 sequence reads: CATTTGLGQETQYF. Written as DNA, the CDR3 is TGTGCCACCACGACAGGGTTGGGTCAAGAGACCCAGTACTTC. Combining the CDR3 with reference TRBV15 and TRBJ2-5 gives the whole variable domain DAMVIQNPRYQVTQFGKPVTLSCSQTLNHNVMYWYQQKSSQAPKLLFHYYDKDFNNEADTPDNFQSRRPNTSFCFLDIRSPGLGDTAMYLCATTTGLGQETQYFGPGTRLLVL.

This clonotype was counted a few times. The chain has TRBV20-1 and TRBJ2-7; 11 bases line up with TRBD2. The CDR3 runs to 16 residues. Germline V CDR1 and CDR2: DFQATT, SNEGSKA (reference sequence). The J segment lost 5 bases and the V segment lost 5 bases, leaving 14 bases of the junction unmatched. CDR3 loop: CSAHLAGGTLTDEQYF. The DNA of the CDR3 is TGCAGTGCTCATCTAGCGGGAGGAACATTAACAGACGAGCAGTACTTC.

This clonotype was seen more than once but under ten times. This chain joins TRBV7-9 and TRBJ2-1, with no clear D. CDR1 and CDR2 (germline): SEHNR, FQNEAQ (reference sequence). Trimming stripped 2 bases from V and 5 bases from J, with 10 bases between. CDR3 length equals 14 residues. Written as DNA, the CDR3 is TGTGCCAGCAGCTTAATGCGAAGGGACAATGAGCAGTTCTTC. Translation: CASSLMRRDNEQFF.

This chain joins TRBV18 and TRBJ2-3; tentative D call: TRBD2 (6 bases). The germline V gene encodes CDR1 KGHSH and CDR2 LQKENI. The CDR3 is made up of 15 amino acids. With 0 bases removed from V and 3 bases from J, the gap between germline ends came to 10 bases. CDR3 sequence reads: CASSPPGLATDTQYF. The CDR3 nucleotides are TGTGCCAGCTCACCACCGGGACTCGCAACAGATACGCAGTATTTT.

V gene TRBV4-2 combines with J gene TRBJ2-5; 7 bases align to TRBD2. The CDR3 contains 18 residues. Trimming at V came to 0 bases and at J to 0 bases, leaving 10 bases not matched to a gene. Germline values: CDR1 LGHNA, CDR2 YNFKEQ. The CDR3 sequence: CASSQEPARRGDQETQYF. CDR3 in DNA: TGTGCCAGCAGCCAAGAGCCGGCCAGACGGGGGGACCAAGAGACCCAGTACTTC.

The V call is TRBV3-1, the J call TRBJ1-2; 8 bases are a match to TRBD1. Germline CDR1 LGHDT, CDR2 YNNKEL (reference sequence). V shed 3 bases, J shed 4 bases, and the junction held 4 bases outside the gene matches. The CDR3 extends over 14 amino acids. The CDR3 protein is CASSHSDRAYGYTF. The DNA for the CDR3 is TGTGCCAGCAGCCACTCGGACAGGGCCTATGGCTACACCTTC.

The sample holds a few counts of this clonotype. The chain uses TRBV7-2 and TRBJ2-3; 9 bases line up with TRBD2. V lost 5 bases to trimming and J lost 0 bases; unmatched junction nucleotides: 6. Germline values: CDR1 SGHTA, CDR2 FQGNSA. The length of the CDR3 is 16 residues. CDR3 amino acids: CASSTRLAASTDTQYF. The CDR3 nucleotides are TGTGCCAGCAGCACGAGACTAGCGGCTAGCACAGATACGCAGTATTTT.

This clonotype has just a few counts. The chain employs TRBV5-5 and TRBJ1-1, with D unresolved. The CDR3 sequence is 13 residues long. Between the trimmed V and J ends, which lost 1 base and 3 bases, there was a span of 7 bases. Germline V gene data show CDR1 as SGHKS and CDR2 as YYEKEE (reference sequence). The CDR3, as DNA: TGTGCCAGCAGCTTGCGCAGCGACACTGAAGCTTTCTTT. The encoded protein is CASSLRSDTEAFF.

The chain employs TRBV6-5 and TRBJ2-2; D ambiguous. CDR1 is MNHEY and CDR2 is SVGAGI in the germline V gene. The CDR3 is made up of 15 amino acids. Trimming stripped 2 bases from V and 1 base from J, with 8 bases between. CDR3 protein: CASSYGPGNTGELFF. The CDR3 nucleotides are TGTGCCAGCAGTTACGGACCCGGGAACACCGGGGAGCTGTTTTTT.

This clonotype was counted between two and nine times. The V call is TRBV20-1, the J call TRBJ2-5; TRBD2 matches 8 bases. This CDR3 contains 15 residues. The ends lost 0 bases at V and 5 bases at J; junction bases unmatched: 8. CDR1 is DFQATT and CDR2 is SNEGSKA in the germline V gene (reference sequence). The CDR3 loop is CSARDGRGGPETQYF. The CDR3 nucleotides read TGCAGTGCTAGAGATGGACGGGGGGGCCCTGAGACCCAGTACTTC.

This chain links TRBV5-8 with TRBJ1-2; D is ambiguous. Germline V gives CDR1 SGHTS, CDR2 YDEGEE. Trimming left V 0 bases short and J 4 bases short, with 10 bases between. CDR3 size: 14 residues. The chain's CDR3 is CASSLGETSYGYTF. The DNA of the CDR3 is TGTGCCAGCAGCTTGGGGGAAACCTCCTATGGCTACACCTTC. The whole variable domain, filled in from reference TRBV5-8 and TRBJ1-2, reads EAGVTQSPTHLIKTRGQQATLRCSPISGHTSVYWYQQALGLGLQFLLWYDEGEERNRGNFPPRFSGRQFPNYSSELNVNALELEDSALYLCASSLGETSYGYTFGSGTRLTVV.